This is a list of T cell receptor beta chains from one sample in a study of blood T cell repertoires in COVID-19. Assay used: immunoSEQ multiplex PCR; TCRdb lists only in-frame clones, some missing. The sample shows approximately 140,000 clones, more than 80% of them seen only once. Sample: peripheral blood. The receptor set was obtained from a man in his 70s with acute or convalescent COVID-19. Both conserved end residues are part of each CDR3. The order of the fields is V gene, clone size, D gene, J gene, CDR3 DNA, CDR3 protein. A D gene is named only where the DNA matches it firmly. Size values are once, few and many counts, or a class for expanded clones, and some rows have none.

>TRBV28|.|TRBD1|TRBJ2-2
TGTGCCAGCAGCCCTGACAGGGGGACGGGCACCGGGGAGCTGTTTTTT
CASSPDRGTGTGELFF
>TRBV5-1|.|TRBD1|TRBJ1-4
TGCGCCAGCAGCAACAGACAGGGCCCTAATGAAAAACTGTTTTTT
CASSNRQGPNEKLFF
>TRBV29-1|once|TRBD2|TRBJ2-3
TGCAGCGTTGACGGGGCGGGGGTGAAATTGTTGGATACGCAGTATTTT
CSVDGAGVKLLDTQYF
>TRBV6-2/TRBV6-3|.|.|TRBJ2-5
TGTGCCAGCAGGCCTACCGGGTCCCCAGAGACCCAGTACTTC
CASRPTGSPETQYF
>TRBV5-1|.|.|TRBJ1-4
TGCGCCAGCAGCCCGACGGACAGAAGGAGCGAAAAACTGTTTTTT
CASSPTDRRSEKLFF
>TRBV6-5|.|.|TRBJ2-7
TGTGCCCACACTCCAGGGGCGCAACCCTACGAGCAGTACTTC
CAHTPGAQPYEQYF
>TRBV2|.|.|TRBJ2-2
TGTGCCAGCAGTGAGTTCAGGGTTAACACCGGGGAGCTGTTTTTT
CASSEFRVNTGELFF
>TRBV9|.|.|TRBJ2-1
TGTGCCAGCAGCGTAGCCTGGACAGAGAGCTCCTACAATGAGCAGTTCTTC
CASSVAWTESSYNEQFF
>TRBV28|.|TRBD1|TRBJ1-3
TGTGCCAGCAGTTTTTGGGACAGAGGAAACACCATATATTTT
CASSFWDRGNTIYF
>TRBV6-5|once|.|TRBJ2-7
TGTGCCAGCAGTTACTCCCGTGCTTCCAGTTACGAGCAGTACTTC
CASSYSRASSYEQYF
>TRBV7-6|.|TRBD1|TRBJ1-4
TGTGCCAGCAGCTTAGCGGGGACAGCTAATGAAAAACTGTTTTTT
CASSLAGTANEKLFF
>TRBV2|.|TRBD2|TRBJ2-2
TGTGCCAGCAGTGATCTAGCGGGGACCGGGGAGCTGTTTTTT
CASSDLAGTGELFF
>TRBV5-4|.|TRBD2|TRBJ2-7
TGTGCCAGCAGCTGGGGGGGGACGGTAACCTACGAGCAGTACTTC
CASSWGGTVTYEQYF
>TRBV5-1|few|TRBD1|TRBJ1-2
TGCGCCAGCAGCTCGGGACAGGCGGTCGGTGGCTACACCTTC
CASSSGQAVGGYTF
>TRBV19|.|TRBD2|TRBJ2-1
TGTGCCAGTAGTGGCGGGGGGACGGCATACAATGAGCAGTTCTTC
CASSGGGTAYNEQFF
>TRBV24-1|few|TRBD1|TRBJ2-7
TGTGCCACCTCTCTTGGGGACAGGTCCTACGAGCAGTACTTC
CATSLGDRSYEQYF
>TRBV5-4|.|TRBD2|TRBJ2-1
TGTGCCAGCAGCCCTAGCGGGGGGGCCGGAAATGAGCAGTTCTTC
CASSPSGGAGNEQFF
>TRBV7-6|.|TRBD2|TRBJ2-5
TGTGCCAGCAGCTTTAGCGGGCAAGAAGAGACCCAGTACTTC
CASSFSGQEETQYF
>TRBV7-9|.|.|TRBJ2-7
TGTGCCAGCAGCCTTAGCGGAACCTACGAGCAGTACTTC
CASSLSGTYEQYF
>TRBV5-1|.|.|TRBJ2-3
TGCGCCAGCAGCGCCGGGTGGACAGATACGCAGTATTTT
CASSAGWTDTQYF
>TRBV2|few|.|TRBJ2-2
TGTGCCAGCAGTGGACGGGGGTACACCGGGGAGCTGTTTTTT
CASSGRGYTGELFF
>TRBV11-2|.|.|TRBJ1-1
TGTGCCAGCAGCTTCTCCGTCGAAGCTTTCTTT
CASSFSVEAFF
>TRBV5-1|.|TRBD1|TRBJ1-2
TGCGCCAGCAGCCTCCGGACAGGGGGCGATGGCTACACCTTC
CASSLRTGGDGYTF
>TRBV7-3|once|.|TRBJ1-6
TGTGCCAGCAGCTCCTGGGCCGGTGGGTCACCCCTCCACTTT
CASSSWAGGSPLHF
>TRBV11-3|.|TRBD1|TRBJ2-5
TGTGCCAGCAGCTCGACAGGGGTGGAGACCCAGTACTTC
CASSSTGVETQYF
>TRBV6-6|.|.|TRBJ2-7
TGTGCCAGCAGTTACAGGCAGGGCTACGAGCAGTACTTC
CASSYRQGYEQYF
>TRBV24-1|.|.|TRBJ2-5
TGTGCCACCAGTGATTTGCCACCGGGACAAGGGCAAGAGACCCAGTACTTC
CATSDLPPGQGQETQYF
>TRBV28|.|TRBD1|TRBJ1-1
TGTGCCAGCAGTTTATCGGACAGGGAGGGCTTGACTGAAGCTTTCTTT
CASSLSDREGLTEAFF
>TRBV4-1|once|TRBD1|TRBJ1-1
TGCGCCAGCAGCCAACCTCCGGGACAGGACCCGAACACTGAAGCTTTCTTT
CASSQPPGQDPNTEAFF
>TRBV27|.|TRBD1|TRBJ2-7
TGTGCCAGCAAGTGGACAGGGGTAGATCCCACCTACGAGCAGTACTTC
CASKWTGVDPTYEQYF
>TRBV28|.|.|TRBJ1-1
TGTGCCAGCATCCCTCCCGGGGGGAGAGTGAACACTGAAGCTTTCTTT
CASIPPGGRVNTEAFF
>TRBV2|few|.|TRBJ2-5
TGTGCCAGCAACCAATTCGGAGACCAAGAGACCCAGTACTTC
CASNQFGDQETQYF
>TRBV11-2|few|TRBD2|TRBJ2-1
TGTGCCAGCAGCGCATTAGCGGGGGGGCAGAATGAGCAGTTCTTC
CASSALAGGQNEQFF
>TRBV9|.|.|TRBJ2-5
TGTGCCAGCAGCCCGGGACACGGAGAGACCCAGTACTTC
CASSPGHGETQYF
>TRBV19|.|TRBD2|TRBJ2-5
TGTGCCAGTAGTATGTCCCTCGGACTAGCGGAACAAGAGACCCAGTACTTC
CASSMSLGLAEQETQYF
>TRBV5-4|.|TRBD2|TRBJ2-3
TGTGCCAGCGCGTCCGGGACTAGCGGTTTTGATACGCAGTATTTT
CASASGTSGFDTQYF
>TRBV10-1|.|TRBD1|TRBJ2-3
TGCGCCAGCAGTGTTGACAGGGCCACAGATACGCAGTATTTT
CASSVDRATDTQYF
>TRBV7-9|few|TRBD1|TRBJ1-1
TGTGCCAGCAGCTCCCGGGACAGGATCACTGAAGCTTTCTTT
CASSSRDRITEAFF
>TRBV6-5|.|.|TRBJ1-3
TGTGCCAGCAGCCCCGACGGGGGCTCTGGAAACACCATATATTTT
CASSPDGGSGNTIYF
>TRBV25-1|.|TRBD1|TRBJ2-7
TGTGCCAGCAGTGATCACGGACAGGGGGCGGGCGAGCAGTACTTC
CASSDHGQGAGEQYF
>TRBV5-1|once|TRBD1|TRBJ1-1
TGCGCCAGCAGCCAGGGGGCGCGAGGCACTGAAGCTTTCTTT
CASSQGARGTEAFF
>TRBV7-2|.|.|TRBJ2-7
TGTGCCAGCAGCTTAGCCGGGGGATACTACGAGCAGTACTTC
CASSLAGGYYEQYF
>TRBV19|.|.|TRBJ1-5
TGTGCCAGTGCTCGGGGGGGCATTGGCAATCAGCCCCAGCATTTT
CASARGGIGNQPQHF
>TRBV7-8|.|.|TRBJ2-1
TGTGCCAGCAGCTTAGCGTTGATCAGCTACAATGAGCAGTTCTTC
CASSLALISYNEQFF
>TRBV9|.|TRBD1|TRBJ2-3
TGTGCCAGCAGCGTCGACGGGTCGGGACAGGGGCCAGATACGCAGTATTTT
CASSVDGSGQGPDTQYF
>TRBV28|.|TRBD1|TRBJ1-6
TGTGCCAGCAGGCCACAGGGGGCTAGTGGTTCACCCCTCCACTTT
CASRPQGASGSPLHF
>TRBV18|once|.|TRBJ1-4
TGTGCCAGCTCACCACAAAGAATCGACAGGTTTAATGAAAAACTGTTTTTT
CASSPQRIDRFNEKLFF
>TRBV5-4|.|TRBD2|TRBJ2-7
TGTGCCAGCAGCTTAAACGGGAGGAATGGCGAGCAGTACTTC
CASSLNGRNGEQYF
>TRBV6-1|.|TRBD2|TRBJ2-5
TGTGCCAGCAGTGAGACTAGCGGGACCAGGGTGGGAGAGACCCAGTACTTC
CASSETSGTRVGETQYF
>TRBV28|.|TRBD1|TRBJ2-1
TGTGCCAGCAGTTTATACAGGGGGACGAATGAGCAGTTCTTC
CASSLYRGTNEQFF
>TRBV5-1|.|TRBD2|TRBJ2-7
TGCGCCAGCAGACGTACTAGCGACTCCTACGAGCAGTACTTC
CASRRTSDSYEQYF
>TRBV18|.|TRBD1|TRBJ1-6
TGTGCCAGCTCACCGGCCGGGACAGGGGGGAATTCACCCCTCCACTTT
CASSPAGTGGNSPLHF
>TRBV2|.|TRBD1|TRBJ1-5
TGTGCCAGCAGGGGACAGGGTTATCAGCCCCAGCATTTT
CASRGQGYQPQHF